Reported below is one TCR beta chain. This clone was counted a single time. Its antigen is not yet known. Per-nucleotide qualities are absent, and no much larger clonotype sits a single base away. The cohort comprised some 680 healthy bone marrow donors. All cohort members were sampled while nominally healthy, although unrecorded immune exposures were likely present. The donor was CMV seropositive and was included in the group of 250 to 350 seropositive cohort members. A peripheral blood sample was collected from each donor, and TCR beta sequencing was performed on peripheral blood mononuclear cells. Genomic DNA was extracted from the blood cell samples with the Qiagen DNeasy Blood Extraction Kit. The library was made by the immunoSEQ multiplex PCR assay. The multiplex PCR relied on a mix of 60 forward primers for TCR Vbeta segments and 13 reverse primers for TCR Jbeta segments. The CDR3 region of rearranged TCR beta genes was amplified from genomic DNA with a multiplex PCR assay. The amplified TCR beta libraries were sequenced on the Illumina HiSeq System as 87-base-pair reads. As for how the authors treated the data: A later analysis tallied roughly 80 million unique TCR beta chains across the 666 repertoires, and some 10 million of those chains were shared by two or more donors. Raw reads were error-corrected and collapsed into unique sequences with a nearest-neighbor algorithm that merged closely related sequences to remove PCR and sequencing errors. V, D and J gene segments were assigned by aligning CDR3 sequences to IMGT reference sequences. For a sequence to be retained, a match of at least six nucleotides was required to both a V gene segment and a J gene segment. A rearrangement was called productive if the CDR3 had no stop codons and remained in frame with V and J, and every other rearrangement was called non-productive. CDR3 was defined by IMGT convention, running from the second conserved V-encoded cysteine to the conserved J-encoded phenylalanine. In an earlier analysis of 500 to 650 of the donors, sequences lacking an unambiguous match to a single V gene segment were excluded. In an earlier analysis of 587 of the donors, a V segment was called functional when productive rearrangements were above 56.7%, and segregating when the standard deviation between donors exceeded 5%. To diagnose cytomegalovirus status from the catalog of TCR beta chain sequences, a statistical classification framework was built. V and J gene assignment, in a later analysis, came from comparing TCR nucleotide sequences with IMGT/GENE-DB human TR gene sequences. The TCRdist pipeline was used in a later analysis to assign CDR3 sequences and most-parsimonious VDJ recombination scenarios. In a later analysis, each TCR beta chain was defined by its CDR3 amino acid sequence together with its V-gene family, and reads lacking a unique V-gene family were excluded. To address suspected cross-contamination and a sequencing artifact, a later analysis removed some 620 highly shared, low-generation-probability nucleotide sequences. In a later analysis, a clonal expansion index for each public chain was calculated from normalized within-repertoire ranks of inferred template counts. A later analysis computed generation probabilities with a VDJ recombination model fitted to out-of-frame rearrangements, and checked the results against IGoR. In a later analysis, TCR-TCR, TCR-HLA and TCR-CMV co-occurrence was scored with hypergeometric tests, and a repertoire-size bias correction was applied to TCR pairs. To estimate false discovery rates, a later analysis permuted the HLA or CMV assignments 20 times. In a later analysis, co-occurring TCRs were grouped with DBSCAN, and TCRdist sequence similarity was added when clustering was performed within HLA-allele-positive subsets. For co-occurrence clustering, repertoires with fewer than 30,000 or more than 120,000 public chains were excluded, along with a handful of repertoires with anomalous nucleotide sharing. The table comes from immuneACCESS by way of TCRdb, which keeps in-frame sequences with V and J called. Part of the clones is missing from these tables; in studies checked, under half for an unresolved V gene and the rest for unknown reasons. Clone size and the V and J calls come from that table; the DNA yielded D and trimming. The sample profile shows 150,000 to 200,000 clones; roughly four fifths of them were found once. Approximately 3.6% of the sample goes to the ten largest clones.

The data originate from a study of cytomegalovirus exposure and HLA in healthy donors (dated by TCRdb to about 2017). Turning to the overall study: An earlier analysis of 587 of the donors reported 276 Gb of sequence data and 95 million to 130 million unique TCR beta sequences obtained from roughly 170 million T cells. An early release covering some 640 HLA-typed donors comprised about 300 gigabases of sequencing data and around 85 million unique TCR sequences. Of the roughly 400 genotyped donors, approximately 82% fell in the genetic ancestry cluster associated with self-reported Caucasian donors. The study was designed to test whether signatures of past pathogen exposure could be identified by cataloging public T cell receptors. The study profiled the T cell repertoires of around 700 subjects by immunosequencing and related them to cytomegalovirus serostatus. Besides the first cohort of 500 to 700 subjects, a separate validation cohort made up of over 95 different subjects was used. To predict cytomegalovirus infection status, the study combined high-throughput TCR immunosequencing, statistical association of individual TCRs with disease status, and machine learning. A later analysis re-analyzed previously published TCR beta repertoires from 500 to 700 donors and added high-resolution HLA genotyping to study TCR occurrence patterns. The later analysis used no new phenotypic data to find candidate immune exposures, relying instead on TCR beta sequences and their occurrence across donors. To decide whether each TCR beta V gene segment behaved as functional or pseudogenic, an earlier analysis of 587 of the donors relied on high-throughput TCR beta sequencing. Donor age, sex, ethnicity and CMV serostatus were compiled together with the repertoire data. In a later genetic analysis, genome-wide SNP genotypes for about 55% of the roughly 700 donors were used, and that subset was treated as a discovery cohort. All discovery cohort repertoires had been generated using a single sequencing platform. Class I and class II HLA loci were covered by the typing at four-digit resolution. Typing coverage differed by locus: A, B, C, DRB1 and DQB1 were typed in roughly 620-640 donors, DQA1 in about 500, DPA1 in around 610, and DPB1 in approximately 450. Roughly 5 DR-DQ haplotypes were handled as single units for association and clustering, since linkage in the cohort was strong. On average, around 200,000 unique TCR beta nucleotide sequences were sequenced per donor among several hundred genotyped donors of the cohort, with about 17% of those sequences being non-productive. What the study reported, not specific to this receptor: A further reported finding was that TCR beta sequences accurately predicted the HLA-A and HLA-B alleles for most subjects in the first cohort. A later genetic analysis associated a missense DCLRE1C variant with V-gene and J-gene trimming of TCR beta chains, and an independent cohort replicated the association. In a later analysis, the rate of TCR association differed among HLA loci, with DRB1 alleles having the most associated TCRs and HLA-C alleles having the fewest. Three of the identified cytomegalovirus-associated TCR beta chains were confirmed in vitro to be specific for cytomegalovirus antigens. Most TCR sequences were seen in very few donors, while some public TCRs were found in many individuals. A later genetic analysis reported fewer N-insertions in productive TCRs among donors in an Asian-associated ancestry cluster than the approximately 670-donor mean. It was suggested by the authors that the approach could potentially be generalized to other disease states and immunological phenotypes. According to a later analysis, most CMV-associated TCR beta chains appeared to be HLA-restricted, and the HLA associations seemed to be driven largely by CMV exposure. The classifier was reported to diagnose cytomegalovirus status with high specificity and sensitivity in both the original cohort and the validation cohort. CMV serostatus was the only immune exposure information available for the cohort. Strong co-occurrence of HLA alleles, especially DR and DQ, made assigning TCR associations to individual alleles difficult. Only TCR beta chains were sequenced in this cohort, and the absence of alpha or paired-chain data limited detectable features. The study gave a list of about 150 TCR beta chains associated with cytomegalovirus. Because counts were too low, seventeen rarely observed V segments, including chromosome 9 orphons, were excluded from the earlier analysis of 500 to 700 of the donors. Some IMGT-functional V segments, including TRBV6-2 and TRBV6-3, could not be told apart with the 87-base-pair reads, so those segments were excluded. In an earlier analysis of roughly 560 of the donors, most TCR beta V segments were observed in productive rearrangements about 90% or about 30% of the time, broadly matching IMGT annotations. Sequencing depth was assumed to be roughly uniform across donors in the presence/absence analyses, though that assumption may not hold. A group of highly shared sequence variants was considered likely to be a technical artifact of the sequencing pipeline. Compared with equally common non-associated chains, HLA-associated TCR beta chains in a later analysis were more clonally expanded and had lower generation probabilities. Because HLA typing was missing for some donors at each locus, association tests included only the typed subset. According to a later analysis, parvovirus B19, influenza, CMV and Epstein-Barr virus appeared linked to several top co-occurrence clusters. A later analysis associated about 16,000 TCR beta sequences with specific HLA alleles at a false discovery rate of 0.05. Correlated functional status among segregating V segments might be attributable to linkage disequilibrium, but an unknown experimental factor could not be ruled out.

Trimming takes 2 bases from V and 6 bases from J, and the germline ends sit 11 bases apart. Taken from cysteine to phenylalanine, the CDR3 has 13 residues. CDR3 DNA only is kept here, 39 bases in frame from base 1. CDR1 SGHTA and CDR2 FQGNSA are derived from the germline V gene. The receptor chain draws on TRBV7-2 and TRBJ2-7; the D gene is unclear. This receptor was taken from a man aged 35 to 55 in good health and CMV-seropositive. Sequenced input: PBMCs. The sequenced DNA: TGTGCCAGCAGCTTATCCCTCTTCCGCGAGCAGTACTTC. This translates into CASSLSLFREQYF.